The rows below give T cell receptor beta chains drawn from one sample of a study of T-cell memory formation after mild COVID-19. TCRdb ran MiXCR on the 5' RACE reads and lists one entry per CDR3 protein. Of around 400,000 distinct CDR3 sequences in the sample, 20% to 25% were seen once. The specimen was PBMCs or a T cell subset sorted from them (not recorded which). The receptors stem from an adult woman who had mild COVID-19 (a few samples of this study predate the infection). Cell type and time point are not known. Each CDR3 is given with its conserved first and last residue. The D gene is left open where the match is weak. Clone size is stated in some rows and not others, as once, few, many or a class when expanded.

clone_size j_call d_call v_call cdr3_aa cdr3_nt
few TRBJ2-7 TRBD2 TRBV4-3 CASSQDELAGGEQYF TGCGCCAGCAGCCAAGATGAGCTAGCGGGAGGCGAGCAGTACTTC
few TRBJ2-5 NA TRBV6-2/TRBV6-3 CASSYVVAEPQETQYF TGTGCCAGCAGTTACGTGGTAGCGGAACCCCAAGAGACCCAGTACTTC
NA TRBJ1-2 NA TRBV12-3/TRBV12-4 CASSLVGGLGYGYTF TGTGCCAGCAGTTTAGTGGGGGGACTAGGCTATGGCTACACCTTC
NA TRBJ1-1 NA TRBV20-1 CSARSPVGTEAFF TGCAGTGCTAGATCGCCTGTGGGGACTGAAGCTTTCTTT
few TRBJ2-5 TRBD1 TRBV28 CASSRTGWETQYF TGTGCCAGCAGTCGGACAGGGTGGGAGACCCAGTACTTC
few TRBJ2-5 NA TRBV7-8 CASSLLTAGQYQETQYF TGTGCCAGCAGCTTATTGACGGCAGGGCAGTACCAAGAGACCCAGTACTTC
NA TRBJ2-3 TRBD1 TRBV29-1 CSVDRGRDTQYF TGCAGCGTTGACAGGGGGCGGGATACGCAGTATTTT
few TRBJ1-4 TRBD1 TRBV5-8 CASSFRTGQPNEKLFF TGTGCCAGCAGCTTTAGGACGGGACAGCCTAATGAAAAACTGTTTTTT
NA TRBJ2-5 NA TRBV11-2 CASSLRGGGPQYF TGTGCCAGCAGCTTAAGAGGGGGGGGTCCCCAGTACTTC
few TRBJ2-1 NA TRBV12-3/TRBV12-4 CASSSPTTRWEQFF TGTGCCAGCAGTTCTCCCACGACTCGCTGGGAGCAGTTCTTC
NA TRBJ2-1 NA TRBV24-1 CATSDLKGNKWNRNEQFF TGTGCCACCAGTGATTTGAAGGGAAACAAATGGAATAGGAATGAGCAGTTCTTC
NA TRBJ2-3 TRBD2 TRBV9 CASSVAGLAGAADTQYF TGTGCCAGCAGCGTAGCTGGGCTAGCGGGGGCCGCAGATACGCAGTATTTT
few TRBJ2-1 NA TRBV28 CASKPRRAPYNEQFF TGTGCCAGCAAACCTCGGAGGGCGCCTTACAATGAGCAGTTCTTC
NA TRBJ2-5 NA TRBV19 CASSPSGAQETQYF TGTGCCAGTAGTCCCTCAGGGGCCCAAGAGACCCAGTACTTC
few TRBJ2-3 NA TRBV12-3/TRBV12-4 CASTPGGKTDTQYF TGTGCCAGCACTCCCGGGGGTAAAACAGATACGCAGTATTTT
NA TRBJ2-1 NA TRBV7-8 CASSLGPRANEQFF TGTGCCAGCAGCTTAGGGCCCCGGGCAAATGAGCAGTTCTTC
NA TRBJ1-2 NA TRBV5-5 CASSPIIANYGYTF TGTGCCAGCAGCCCAATCATAGCTAACTATGGCTACACCTTC
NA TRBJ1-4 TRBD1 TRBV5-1 CASSPGAGGNEKLFF TGCGCCAGCAGCCCGGGGGCAGGGGGCAATGAAAAACTGTTTTTT
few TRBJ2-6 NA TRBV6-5 CASGHTGSSGANVLTF TGTGCCAGCGGCCACACAGGGAGCTCTGGGGCCAACGTCCTGACTTTC
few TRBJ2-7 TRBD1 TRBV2 CASSENRDREYEQYF TGTGCCAGCAGTGAAAACCGGGACAGAGAATACGAGCAGTACTTC
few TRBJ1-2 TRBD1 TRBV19 CASSTTGGATGYTF TGTGCCAGTAGTACAACAGGGGGCGCGACTGGCTACACCTTC
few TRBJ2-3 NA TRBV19 CASTLRRGLPDTQYF TGTGCCAGTACCCTCCGACGGGGATTGCCAGATACGCAGTATTTT
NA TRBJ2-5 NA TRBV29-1 CSATTTTQYF TGCAGCGCCACGACTACGACCCAGTACTTC
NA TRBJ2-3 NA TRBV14 CASSQVGAFTDTQYF TGTGCCAGCAGCCAAGTTGGGGCGTTCACAGATACGCAGTATTTT
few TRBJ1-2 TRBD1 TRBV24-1 CATSDGQGYGYTF TGTGCCACCAGTGACGGACAGGGCTATGGCTACACCTTC
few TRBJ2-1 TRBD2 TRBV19 CASRLGLAGVNEQFF TGTGCCAGTAGGTTGGGACTAGCGGGAGTCAATGAGCAGTTCTTC
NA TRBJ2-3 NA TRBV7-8 CASSFGSGLIISTDTQYF TGTGCCAGCAGCTTTGGGAGCGGGCTGATCATTAGCACAGATACGCAGTATTTT
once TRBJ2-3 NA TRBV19 CASSTRGWGTDTQYF TGTGCCAGTAGTACGCGGGGATGGGGCACAGATACGCAGTATTTT
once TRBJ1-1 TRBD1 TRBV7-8 CASSLTGDDTEAFF TGTGCCAGCAGCTTGACAGGGGACGACACTGAAGCTTTCTTT
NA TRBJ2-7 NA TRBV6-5 CASSYSRGAYEQYF TGTGCCAGCAGTTATAGTCGGGGAGCCTACGAGCAGTACTTC
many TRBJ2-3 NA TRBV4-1 CASSQEALLANTQYF TGCGCCAGCAGCCAAGAAGCCTTGCTAGCGAATACGCAGTATTTT
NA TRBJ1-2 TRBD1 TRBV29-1 CSVQDRHYGYTF TGCAGCGTTCAGGACAGGCACTATGGCTACACCTTC
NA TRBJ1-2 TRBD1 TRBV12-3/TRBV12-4 CASSPTSTGNHYGYTF TGTGCCAGCAGCCCGACGTCGACAGGGAATCACTATGGCTACACCTTC
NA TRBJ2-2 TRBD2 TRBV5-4 CASSLGTSGSAKAGELFF TGTGCCAGCAGCTTGGGGACTAGCGGTTCTGCGAAGGCCGGGGAGCTGTTTTTT
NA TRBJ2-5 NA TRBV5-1 CASSTGQPSQETQYF TGCGCCAGCAGCACCGGACAGCCCTCCCAAGAGACCCAGTACTTC
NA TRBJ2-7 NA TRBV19 CASSIQGRYGEQYF TGTGCCAGTAGTATACAGGGGCGGTATGGGGAGCAGTACTTC
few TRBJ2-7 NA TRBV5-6 CASSEDGDEQYF TGTGCCAGCAGCGAGGACGGGGACGAGCAGTACTTC
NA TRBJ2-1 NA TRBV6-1 CASSDRLAYNEQFF TGTGCCAGCAGTGACAGGTTGGCCTACAATGAGCAGTTCTTC
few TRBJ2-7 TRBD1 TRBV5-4 CASSPIGQGPLTEQYF TGTGCCAGCAGCCCAATTGGACAGGGACCACTGACCGAGCAGTACTTC
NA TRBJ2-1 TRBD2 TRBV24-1 CATSVLGGSGNEQFF TGTGCCACCAGTGTGTTAGGCGGGAGCGGGAATGAGCAGTTCTTC
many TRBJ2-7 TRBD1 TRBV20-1 CSASRDRVYEQYF TGCAGTGCTAGTCGGGACAGGGTCTACGAGCAGTACTTC
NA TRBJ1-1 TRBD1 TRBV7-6 CASSFSGGFAEAFF TGTGCCAGCAGCTTCTCAGGGGGGTTCGCTGAAGCTTTCTTT